The sequence of this T cell receptor (beta chain) was determined in a study of immune heterogeneity within non-small cell lung tumors (dated by TCRdb to 2016 to 2019). Study-level background: By histology, the tumors included fewer than 11 non-squamous carcinomas, several squamous cell carcinomas and 1 tumor not otherwise specified. To look at intratumoral immune heterogeneity, the study ran whole-exome sequencing, RNA-seq and TCR beta repertoire sequencing on several spatially distinct regions taken from every NSCLC tumor. Binding of neoantigens to the HLA alleles of each patient was predicted with netMHCpan-3.0 for mutant peptides of 8 to 11 amino acids. TCR repertoire analysis included approximately 52 tumor loci from 15 patients, whereas transcriptome data included only around 44 loci from around eleven patients.

The CDR3 holds 15 amino acids from the cysteine to the phenylalanine. Only the CDR3 DNA stays, 45 bases, in frame from base 1. V and J lose 4 bases and 2 bases, and a span of 15 bases separates them. Looking up the germline V gene (reference sequence) yields CDR1 SGHKS and CDR2 YYEKEE. The TCR beta CDR3 region was amplified with a multiplex PCR system whose first round of about 10 cycles used 32 V-gene forward primers and 13 J-gene reverse primers. A QIAGEN Multiplex PCR Kit was used for first-round PCR, and the primer sequences were filed in Chinese patent CN105087789A. Illumina universal primers were added in a second PCR round performed with the Phusion High-Fidelity PCR Kit. TCR libraries were paired-end sequenced at 151 bp read length on the Illumina HiSeq X Ten platform. In the paper's pipeline: Reads lacking multiplex PCR primers were removed with Cutadapt, read pairs were merged with PEAR, and CDR3 regions were called with MiXCR default settings. Shannon entropy measured repertoire diversity, and clonality was calculated as one minus the Shannon entropy divided by the ln of the count of productive unique sequences. Clonotypes at a frequency of at least 0.5% were defined as dominant or high-frequency T-cell clones. Starting from the raw public reads, TCRdb applied fastp trimming at Q25, assembled clones with MiXCR and retained in-frame beta chains. Rows with a matching CDR3 protein are joined into one entry that keeps the most common DNA and genes. These V and J calls originate from TCRdb's pipeline instead of the authors' own analysis. The sample profile shows around 10,000 distinct CDR3 sequences; 27% of them were found once. The ten top clones hold 13% of the sample.

For the TCR template, genomic DNA was extracted from bulk tumor tissue, and 500 to 600 ng of gDNA was amplified for each sample. During surgery, multiple biopsies were taken from each primary tumor and placed as far apart as possible within the tumor mass. The study cohort was described as untreated, and patients were newly diagnosed NSCLC cases undergoing curative surgery. The donor group was made up of roughly 16 newly diagnosed non-small cell lung cancer patients undergoing surgery with curative intent. Resected tumor masses were reviewed by two independent pathologists. Sequencing was performed only on DNA and RNA samples of high quality. This clonotype was detected only a few times. The antigen it binds to is not known. Base qualities are missing; no much larger clone stands one base away. Results and caveats for the whole study, not just this receptor: Within a patient, the same dominant CDR3B clonotypes appeared at multiple loci, but different tumor locations also contained unique high-frequency clones. A statistically significant but moderate positive correlation (R roughly 0.34) was observed between local T-cell repertoire clonality and local tumor mutational burden. High-frequency TCR beta clonotypes were largely distinct between individual patients.

The sequence was collected from a man aged 50 or older with non-small cell lung cancer. The V and J genes are TRBV5-5 and TRBJ1-1, with a weak D call of TRBD1 (5 bases match). The source material was lung tumor tissue. CDR3 sequence: CASSPFVGANTEAFF. The nucleotides are TGTGCCAGCAGCCCTTTTGTCGGGGCAAACACTGAAGCTTTCTTT.